These 29 T cell receptor beta chains were sequenced from one sample in a study of CD8 T cells in ankylosing spondylitis. TCRdb re-called the 5' RACE reads through MiXCR, storing one row per CDR3 protein. Here the sample spans 150,000 to 250,000 distinct CDR3 sequences, over 10% being singletons. Sequencing was done on a sample of blood, either unsorted or a sorted T cell fraction (not recorded which). The receptors shown here come from a male donor with ankylosing spondylitis or in good health (not recorded which).

This clonotype appeared many times. CDR3 DNA: TGTGCCAGCAGTGAATGGGGGAGCTTGAACACTGAAGCTTTCTTT. Encoded protein: CASSEWGSLNTEAFF. The chain is built from TRBV6-1 and TRBJ1-1; D is perhaps TRBD1 (5 bases). Between the trimmed V and J ends, which lost 2 bases and 0 bases, there was a span of 10 bases. The CDR3 totals 15 residues. CDR1 and CDR2 from the germline V gene are MNHNS and SASEGT.

This clonotype was recorded at least ten times. The chain carries TRBV10-2 and TRBJ1-2; 7 bases align to TRBD1. The germline V gene encodes CDR1 WSHSY and CDR2 SAAADI. CDR3 length: 14 amino acids. The trim removed 5 bases at V and 8 bases at J, leaving 11 bases unmatched. In nucleotides, the CDR3 is TGCGCCAGCAGTTATGGTGACAGGGTCTTCGGCTACACCTTC. Translation gives CASSYGDRVFGYTF.

This clonotype was counted many times. The rearrangement uses TRBV5-1 and TRBJ2-7; D ambiguous. Germline V gives CDR1 SGHRS, CDR2 YFSETQ. The germline V and J ends were trimmed by 3 bases and 2 bases, with 12 bases remaining between them. The CDR3 contains 14 residues. The CDR3 region is CASSSPYKPYEQYF. In DNA, the CDR3 is TGCGCCAGCAGCTCCCCCTACAAGCCCTACGAGCAGTACTTC.

In its sample, this clonotype was seen a few times. The chain is built from TRBV7-9 and TRBJ2-5; weak D call: TRBD2 (5 bases). The CDR3 contains 14 residues. Germline lookup yields CDR1 SEHNR and CDR2 FQNEAQ (reference sequence). V gave up 3 bases and J gave up 0 bases, with 8 bases separating them. This CDR3 is CASSFLDYQETQYF. DNA of the CDR3: TGTGCCAGCAGCTTCCTGGACTACCAAGAGACCCAGTACTTC.

This clonotype was detected a few times. The V and J genes are TRBV25-1 and TRBJ2-7, with unresolved D. The germline CDR1 and CDR2 sequences are MGHDK and SYGVNS. The CDR3 is made up of 15 amino acids. V gave up 1 base and J gave up 5 bases, with 15 bases separating them. For the CDR3, the DNA is TGTGCCAGCAGTGAATGGAATCGGGCCCTCCACGAGCAGTACTTC. It specifies CASSEWNRALHEQYF.

The sample holds a few counts of this clonotype. The J gene is TRBJ2-7, the V gene TRBV10-3; D gene ambiguous. The CDR3 totals 14 residues. Germline lookup yields CDR1 ENHRY and CDR2 SYGVKD. V lost 3 bases and J lost 4, with 13 bases in between. CDR3 in amino acids: CAISDPTLWYEQYF. DNA of the CDR3: TGTGCCATCAGTGACCCGACGCTCTGGTACGAGCAGTACTTC.

In this sample, this clonotype turned up a few times. The chain couples TRBV12-5 to TRBJ2-2, with 9 positions matching TRBD1. This CDR3 is 15 amino acids long. The J segment lost 6 bases and the V segment lost 1 base, leaving 3 bases of the junction unmatched. Germline V lookup: CDR1 LGHNT, CDR2 FRNRAP. The CDR3 spells CASGLARTGAGELFF. CDR3 nucleotide sequence: TGTGCTAGTGGTTTGGCCCGGACAGGGGCCGGGGAGCTGTTTTTT.

This chain joins TRBV6-5 and TRBJ2-5, with a tentative D call TRBD2 (6 bases). The germline V and J ends were trimmed by 0 bases and 5 bases, with 22 bases remaining between them. The CDR3 loop spans 18 amino acids. Germline V gene sequence: CDR1 MNHEY, CDR2 SVGAGI. The CDR3: CASSYSPVWLAPGETQYF. Here the CDR3 DNA reads TGTGCCAGCAGTTACTCTCCAGTGTGGCTAGCGCCTGGGGAGACCCAGTACTTC.

This clonotype was seen a few times. The V call is TRBV10-3, the J call TRBJ1-1; D perhaps matches TRBD1 (5 bases). There are 15 residues in the CDR3. Trimming took 3 bases from V and 3 from J, leaving 14 bases between them. The germline V gene encodes CDR1 ENHRY and CDR2 SYGVKD. The CDR3 DNA reads as TGTGCCATCAGTGACCCGGGGGGTGACGACACTGAAGCTTTCTTT. Its protein is CAISDPGGDDTEAFF.

This clonotype was seen a handful of times. V is TRBV7-2 and J is TRBJ2-3, with 8 bases fitting TRBD2. The V segment lost 4 bases and the J segment 3 bases; nucleotides outside the gene matches: 9. The CDR3 consists of 16 residues. Germline V gene data show CDR1 as SGHTA and CDR2 as FQGNSA. This CDR3 is CASSSDGRDSTDTQYF. CDR3 DNA sequence: TGTGCCAGCAGCTCGGACGGGAGGGATAGTACAGATACGCAGTATTTT.

This clonotype was seen more than once but under ten times. The chain carries TRBV29-1 and TRBJ2-7; maybe TRBD2 (6 bases). The germline V and J ends were trimmed by 8 bases and 3 bases, with 14 bases remaining between them. This CDR3 contains 12 residues. Germline loops: CDR1 SQVTM, CDR2 ANQGSEA. CDR3 DNA: TGCAGCATTCGGGACTCGGGCTACGAGCAGTACTTC. This codes for CSIRDSGYEQYF.

In DNA form, the CDR3 reads TGCAGTGCTAGTGCACCTAGCGGGAGTGAGCAGTACTTC. The encoded protein is CSASAPSGSEQYF. This rearrangement joins TRBV20-1 to TRBJ2-7, with TRBD2 matching over 10 bases. This CDR3 is built from 13 residues. V was clipped by 3 bases and J by 7 bases; unmatched bases: 6. Germline V gene lookup returns CDR1 DFQATT and CDR2 SNEGSKA (reference sequence).

The chain couples TRBV27 to TRBJ1-1; maybe TRBD1 (6 bases). Germline loops: CDR1 MNHEY, CDR2 SMNVEV (reference sequence). V was pared by 5 bases and J by 0 bases, with 13 bases between. The CDR3 sequence is 15 residues long. CDR3 protein: CASSPGQNMNTEAFF. The CDR3 nucleotides read TGTGCCAGCAGTCCAGGACAGAACATGAACACTGAAGCTTTCTTT.

The chain employs TRBV29-1 and TRBJ2-5; D remains ambiguous. The V gene lost 7 bases and the J gene lost 5 bases, with 17 bases spanning the gap. The CDR3 spans 13 residues. Germline CDR1 is SQVTM and CDR2 is ANQGSEA. The CDR3 sequence: CSALGSGAETQYF. DNA for the CDR3: TGCAGCGCCCTCGGGTCGGGTGCGGAGACCCAGTACTTC. Variable domain in full (rest from reference TRBV29-1 and TRBJ2-5): SAVISQKPSRDICQRGTSLTIQCQVDSQVTMMFWYRQQPGQSLTLIATANQGSEATYESGFVIDKFPISRPNLTFSTLTVSNMSPEDSSIYLCSALGSGAETQYFGPGTRLLVL.

There are a few counts of this clonotype. The chain combines TRBV7-6 with TRBJ2-2; no firm D call. The V gene lost 9 bases and the J gene lost 1 base, with 9 bases spanning the gap. Germline V gene data show CDR1 as SGHVS and CDR2 as FNYEAQ. This CDR3 contains 13 residues. The CDR3 reads CASGTENTGELFF. In nucleotides, the CDR3 is TGTGCCAGTGGCACAGAGAACACCGGGGAGCTGTTTTTT.

This clonotype was recorded at least ten times. The chain joins TRBV2 to TRBJ2-2; 10 nucleotides agree with TRBD1. CDR3 size: 15 residues. V was pared by 7 bases and J by 3 bases, with 5 bases of the junction left unmatched. CDR1 SNHLY and CDR2 FYNNEI come from the germline V gene. CDR3 nucleotide sequence: TGTGCCAGCACGGGGACAGGGGTCTACACCGGGGAGCTGTTTTTT. Residues: CASTGTGVYTGELFF.

The chain employs TRBV15 and TRBJ2-1; no firm D call. V lost 3 bases and J 0 bases, leaving 15 bases between the germline ends. Germline-derived CDR1 and CDR2 are LNHNV and YYDKDF (reference sequence). The CDR3 consists of 17 residues. CDR3 sequence (DNA): TGTGCCACCAGCAGGCCATCCGACGGTAGCTCCTACAATGAGCAGTTCTTC. As protein: CATSRPSDGSSYNEQFF.

The CDR3 protein is CALRGGGEQYF. CDR3 in DNA: TGCGCCCTCCGAGGGGGCGGAGAGCAGTACTTC. The gene calls are TRBV10-2 and TRBJ2-7; TRBD1 aligns across 7 bases. Germline trimming cut 11 bases from V and 7 bases from J; bases unmatched to any gene: 8. Germline values: CDR1 WSHSY, CDR2 SAAADI. This CDR3 has 11 amino acids.

Points on this clonotype: A much larger clone is a single base away; this may be a read error. This chain links TRBV20-1 with TRBJ2-1; 12 bases agree with TRBD2. Germline lookup yields CDR1 DFQATT and CDR2 SNEGSKA (reference sequence). V shed 5 bases, J shed 4 bases, and the junction held 6 bases outside the gene matches. The CDR3 extends over 15 amino acids. The CDR3 spells CSAPFLAGGYNEQFF. For the CDR3, the DNA is TGCAGTGCTCCCTTTCTAGCGGGAGGGTACAATGAGCAGTTCTTC.

This clonotype was counted only a few times. Its ends do not fully match the called genes, so a read error is possible. The chain employs TRBV20-1 and TRBJ2-7; the match to TRBD1 covers 12 bases. This CDR3 is built from 16 residues. Per the germline V gene, CDR1 is DFQATT and CDR2 is SNEGSKA (reference sequence). CDR3 sequence reads: CSARDTGTGGLGEQYF. As DNA, the CDR3 is TGCAGTGCAAGAGATACCGGGACAGGGGGCTTAGGAGAGCAGTACTTC.

This clonotype was observed a few times. V and J are TRBV10-2 and TRBJ1-5; D is unresolved. Germline assignment: CDR1 WSHSY and CDR2 SAAADI. The ends were cut back, 3 bases at V and 0 bases at J, with 6 bases in the middle. The CDR3 is 14 amino acids. CDR3: CASSDRYSNQPQHF. The CDR3 coding sequence is TGCGCCAGCAGTGACAGATATAGCAATCAGCCCCAGCATTTT.

This clonotype has only a few counts. V gene TRBV5-6 combines with J gene TRBJ1-2; D not resolved. Trimming cost V 3 bases and J 3 bases, with 9 bases left between them. The germline gives CDR1 SGHDT, CDR2 YYEEEE. The CDR3 covers 13 residues. Here the CDR3 DNA reads TGTGCCAGCAGCTATGCGGGGTACTATGGCTACACCTTC. It is translated as CASSYAGYYGYTF.

This clonotype was detected ten times or more. The rearrangement links TRBV5-5 to TRBJ2-1; D might be TRBD1 (5 bases). The germline gives CDR1 SGHKS, CDR2 YYEKEE (reference sequence). The CDR3 consists of 15 residues. Trimming removed 0 bases from V and 2 bases from J, with 9 bases in between. In DNA form, the CDR3 reads TGTGCCAGCAGCTTGGAACCAGGGCCCTACAATGAGCAGTTCTTC. Encoded protein: CASSLEPGPYNEQFF.

This clonotype was seen many times. The genes are TRBV9 and TRBJ2-7; D is ambiguous. The CDR3 runs to 13 residues. From germline, CDR1 is SGDLS and CDR2 YYNGEE. The V end lost 4 bases, the J end lost 2 bases, and 10 bases lay between the germline ends. The chain's CDR3 is CASSHSPTYEQYF. Here the CDR3 DNA reads TGTGCCAGCAGCCATTCTCCTACCTACGAGCAGTACTTC.

The sample holds a few counts of this clonotype. V usage is TRBV4-1 and J usage is TRBJ2-2; D is possibly TRBD2 (6 bases). Trimming left V 8 bases short and J 7 bases short, with 29 bases between. Germline V CDR1 and CDR2: MGHRA, YSYEKL. The CDR3 runs to 18 residues. CDR3 nucleotides: TGCGCCAGCGCGGAAAAACCCCCTAGCTGGGAGGAGGTCGGGGAGCTGTTTTTT. Its translation: CASAEKPPSWEEVGELFF.

The J gene is TRBJ1-2, the V gene TRBV2; D ambiguous. Trimming pared 11 bases from V and 3 bases from J, leaving 4 bases between. Per the germline V gene, CDR1 is SNHLY and CDR2 is FYNNEI. The CDR3 is 9 residues long. CDR3 protein: CAWDYGYTF. For the CDR3, the DNA is TGTGCCTGGGACTATGGCTACACCTTC.

This clonotype was recorded at least ten times. The J gene is TRBJ2-7, the V gene TRBV20-1; D might be TRBD2 (6 bases). In germline, CDR1 is DFQATT, CDR2 SNEGSKA (reference sequence). Trimming took 5 bases from V and 3 from J, leaving 11 bases between them. CDR3 length: 12 residues. CDR3 nucleotide sequence: TGCAGTGCTCAGGGACTCGGCTACGAGCAGTACTTC. Its protein product is CSAQGLGYEQYF.

V gene TRBV11-2 combines with J gene TRBJ2-4; 10 bases match TRBD2. The CDR3 extends over 20 amino acids. With 4 bases clipped from V and 1 base from J, the junction kept 16 bases outside the gene matches. Germline values: CDR1 SGHAT, CDR2 FQNNGV. The CDR3 loop reads CASSSTRWASGSVAKNIQYF. CDR3 DNA sequence: TGTGCCAGCAGCTCCACTCGTTGGGCTAGCGGGAGTGTGGCCAAAAACATTCAGTACTTC.

This clonotype was seen repeatedly, ten times or more. The rearrangement uses TRBV4-2 and TRBJ2-2, with D possibly being TRBD2 (6 bases). V shed 0 bases and J shed 3 bases, with 11 bases lying between them. The germline gives CDR1 LGHNA, CDR2 YNFKEQ. CDR3 length: 16 amino acids. DNA for the CDR3: TGTGCCAGCAGCCAAGAGAAAGCGGGCCACACCGGGGAGCTGTTTTTT. It specifies CASSQEKAGHTGELFF.